The 20 T cell receptor beta chains given below trace back to one sample, sequenced in a study of T-cell reconstitution after alpha-beta-depleted transplantation in children. Unique molecular identifiers were used in preparing the TCRbeta library. In TCRdb, the PCR reads were re-called with MiXCR into one record per CDR3 protein. The data contain around 580,000 distinct CDR3 sequences, 23% of them singletons. This specimen consisted of PBMCs, mostly from graft donor cells, obtained 360 days after TCRalphabeta/CD19-depleted stem cell transplant. These TCRs come from a boy under three years old who had a stem cell transplant for acute myeloid leukemia, so the T cells may come from the graft donor.

This clonotype was picked up many times. V usage is TRBV20-1 and J usage is TRBJ1-1; 9 bases are shared with TRBD1. This CDR3 contains 14 residues. Losses at the gene ends were 3 bases for V and 1 base for J; bases not matched to a gene: 3. Per germline, CDR1 DFQATT and CDR2 SNEGSKA (reference sequence). The chain's CDR3 is CSASGQGKNTEAFF. In DNA, the CDR3 is TGCAGTGCTAGTGGACAGGGGAAGAACACTGAAGCTTTCTTT.

This clonotype was found many times. The chain employs TRBV11-2 and TRBJ2-3; 11 nucleotides match TRBD2. CDR3 length: 13 amino acids. From germline, CDR1 is SGHAT and CDR2 FQNNGV. V lost 6 bases and J lost 15; bases outside the gene matches: 11. CDR3 protein: CASSRGLAGGLYF. CDR3 bases: TGTGCCAGCAGTCGGGGTCTAGCGGGGGGCCTTTATTTT.

This clonotype came up many times. This chain uses TRBV20-1 with TRBJ2-5; D remains ambiguous. Germline values: CDR1 DFQATT, CDR2 SNEGSKA (reference sequence). The CDR3 loop spans 15 amino acids. The V end was cut by 0 bases, the J end by 1 base, with 12 bases between. Here the CDR3 DNA reads TGCAGTGCTAGAGATTGGTCCGGCGTCCAAGAGACCCAGTACTTC. Its protein product is CSARDWSGVQETQYF.

The J gene is TRBJ2-3, the V gene TRBV4-1; D is perhaps TRBD2 (5 bases). V shed 1 base and J shed 4 bases, with 12 bases lying between them. The V gene's germline CDR1 is MGHRA and CDR2 YSYEKL. This CDR3 contains 15 residues. The CDR3 DNA reads TGCGCCAGCAGCCAAGTCCGGGGAGAGGCAGATACGCAGTATTTT. Translating gives CASSQVRGEADTQYF.

The rearrangement joins TRBV7-7 to TRBJ2-2; D not resolved. CDR1 and CDR2 from the germline V gene are SSHAT and FNYEAQ (reference sequence). V lost 5 bases to trimming and J lost 7 bases, with 17 bases between them. The CDR3 totals 15 residues. CDR3: CASSPKNIPSGELFF. DNA for the CDR3: TGTGCCAGCAGCCCGAAGAACATCCCCAGCGGGGAGCTGTTTTTT.

This clonotype was counted many times. This chain uses TRBV12-3 or TRBV12-4 with TRBJ1-2; 8 nucleotides align to TRBD1. V gave up 3 bases and J gave up 5 bases; unmatched junction bases: 17. This CDR3 has 18 residues. In nucleotides, the CDR3 is TGTGCCAGCAGTTTGTGGGCCCGGACAGGGAAAGGTTATTATGGCTACACCTTC. Protein product: CASSLWARTGKGYYGYTF.

The chain joins TRBV10-2 to TRBJ1-4, with D unclear. CDR3 length: 12 amino acids. From germline, CDR1 is WSHSY and CDR2 SAAADI. With 4 bases removed from V and 5 bases from J, the gap between germline ends came to 5 bases. The CDR3 loop reads CASSAMNEKLFF. The CDR3 DNA is TGCGCCAGCAGTGCGATGAATGAAAAACTGTTTTTT.

This clonotype was seen many times. The gene calls are TRBV4-1 and TRBJ1-2, with D possibly TRBD1 on 5 matching bases. This CDR3 region has 16 residues. Trimming shortened V by 4 bases and J by 2 bases, and 17 bases separated the two germline ends. Germline V gene lookup returns CDR1 MGHRA and CDR2 YSYEKL. For the CDR3, the DNA is TGCGCCAGCAGCCCAGGACACCTACCAAGGAACTATGGCTACACCTTC. This translates into CASSPGHLPRNYGYTF.

This clonotype was detected ten times or more. The chain has TRBV6-1 and TRBJ1-3, with D unresolved. Looked up from germline, CDR1 is MNHNS and CDR2 is SASEGT. The CDR3 length is 15 residues. The V and J ends lost 6 bases and 4 bases respectively, with 16 bases between them. CDR3 DNA: TGTGCCAGCAGCCCTGGTCGGCGGGGAGGAAACACCATATATTTT. Translated: CASSPGRRGGNTIYF.

The chain recombines TRBV20-1 with TRBJ2-1; tentative D call: TRBD2 (5 bases). CDR1 and CDR2 from the germline V gene are DFQATT and SNEGSKA (reference sequence). The germline V and J ends were trimmed by 5 bases and 7 bases, with 21 bases remaining between them. This CDR3 is built from 15 residues. CDR3 residues: CSAGPLGVPRNEQFF. Here the CDR3 DNA reads TGCAGTGCTGGTCCCCTCGGGGTACCCCGGAATGAGCAGTTCTTC.

This clonotype has a handful of counts. The chain is built from TRBV20-1 and TRBJ1-5, with TRBD1 matching over 8 bases. The CDR3 is made up of 16 amino acids. Trimming took 5 bases from V and 5 from J; bases not matched to a gene: 14. The V gene's germline CDR1 is DFQATT and CDR2 SNEGSKA (reference sequence). The CDR3 DNA is TGCAGTGCTGGAAGACAGGGGATCTCGGTACATCAGCCCCAGCATTTT. Translation gives CSAGRQGISVHQPQHF.

This clonotype was seen a few times. This sequence joins TRBV19 and TRBJ2-7; D is unresolved. This CDR3 spans 13 amino acids. Trimming removed 5 bases at V and 0 bases at J, with 8 bases between. The V gene's germline CDR1 is LNHDA and CDR2 SQIVND (reference sequence). The CDR3 loop is CASSWKGSYEQYF. The CDR3 bases are TGTGCCAGTAGTTGGAAGGGCTCCTACGAGCAGTACTTC.

This chain joins TRBV6-2 or TRBV6-3 and TRBJ2-5; 8 bases line up with TRBD1. Trimming removed 7 bases from V and 2 bases from J; junction bases left unmatched: 6. The CDR3 sequence is 14 residues long. Germline V gene data show CDR1 as MNHEY and CDR2 as SVGEGT. In DNA, the CDR3 is TGTGCCAGCATCAGACAGGGGAAACAAGAGACCCAGTACTTC. Encoded protein: CASIRQGKQETQYF.

Ten or more counts support this clonotype. V gene TRBV12-3 or TRBV12-4 combines with J gene TRBJ1-4; a weak D match, TRBD1 (5 bases). V lost 1 base and J lost 11, with 11 bases in between. The length of the CDR3 is 13 residues. DNA for the CDR3: TGTGCCAGCAGTTTAGGCAGGGTCGGGAAACTGTTTTTT. Amino acid sequence: CASSLGRVGKLFF.

This clonotype showed up many times. This sequence joins TRBV12-3 or TRBV12-4 and TRBJ2-1, with a possible D match to TRBD2 (5 bases). This CDR3 is built from 13 residues. V was pared by 3 bases and J by 7 bases, with 10 bases between. The CDR3: CASSFNEGNEQFF. CDR3 nucleotide sequence: TGTGCCAGCAGTTTTAACGAGGGAAATGAGCAGTTCTTC.

V is TRBV28 and J is TRBJ1-2; the D gene is possibly TRBD1 (6 bases). The CDR3 runs 13 residues. Germline CDR1 and CDR2: MDHEN and SYDVKM. Trimming cost V 6 bases and J 3 bases, with 11 bases left between them. CDR3 amino acids: CASRVDRHYGYTF. CDR3 in DNA: TGTGCCAGCAGGGTGGACAGACACTATGGCTACACCTTC.

This chain uses TRBV15 with TRBJ2-5, with D perhaps matching TRBD1 or TRBD2 (7 bases each). Germline lookup yields CDR1 LNHNV and CDR2 YYDKDF (reference sequence). This CDR3 is built from 15 residues. V lost 1 base and J 2 bases, leaving 11 bases between the germline ends. The CDR3 region has the DNA TGTGCCACCAGCAGAGGGGAGGGACAGCAAGAGACCCAGTACTTC. Protein product: CATSRGEGQQETQYF.

The V call is TRBV20-1, the J call TRBJ2-7, with D uncertain. V gave up 3 bases and J gave up 3 bases, with 6 bases separating them. The germline V gene has CDR1 DFQATT and CDR2 SNEGSKA (reference sequence). This CDR3 has 11 amino acids. CDR3 sequence reads: CSASMGYEQYF. In nucleotides, the CDR3 is TGCAGTGCTAGTATGGGCTACGAGCAGTACTTC.

In its sample, this clonotype was seen a few times. The V gene is TRBV20-1, the J gene TRBJ2-3, with a weak D call TRBD1 (6 bases). Germline lookup yields CDR1 DFQATT and CDR2 SNEGSKA (reference sequence). Trimming cost V 3 bases and J 3 bases, with 16 bases left between them. The length of the CDR3 is 15 residues. Written as DNA, the CDR3 is TGCAGTGCTAGCCGCAACAGGGTTTCTACAGATACGCAGTATTTT. As protein: CSASRNRVSTDTQYF.

The chain is built from TRBV6-1 and TRBJ1-6, with no clear D. CDR1 MNHNS and CDR2 SASEGT come from the germline V gene. Trimming removed 6 bases at V and 8 bases at J, with 11 bases between. The CDR3 consists of 13 residues. The CDR3 DNA reads as TGTGCCAGCAGCCCTGCGGGGTATTCACCCCTCCACTTT. Its translation: CASSPAGYSPLHF.